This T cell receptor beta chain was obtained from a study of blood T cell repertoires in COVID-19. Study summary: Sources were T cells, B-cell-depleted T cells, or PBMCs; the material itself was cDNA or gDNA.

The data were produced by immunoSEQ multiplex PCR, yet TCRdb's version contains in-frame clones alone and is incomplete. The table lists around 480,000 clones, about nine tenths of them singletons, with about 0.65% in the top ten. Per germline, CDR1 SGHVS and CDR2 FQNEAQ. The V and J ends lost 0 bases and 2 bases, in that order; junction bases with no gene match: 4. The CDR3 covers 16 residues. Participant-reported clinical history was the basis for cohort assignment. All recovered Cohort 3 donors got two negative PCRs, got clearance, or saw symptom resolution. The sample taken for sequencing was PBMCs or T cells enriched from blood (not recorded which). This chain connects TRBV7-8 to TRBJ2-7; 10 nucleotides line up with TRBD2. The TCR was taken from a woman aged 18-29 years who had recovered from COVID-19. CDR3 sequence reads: CASSLAVLAGAYEQYF. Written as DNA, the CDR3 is TGTGCCAGCAGCTTAGCGGTTCTAGCGGGGGCCTACGAGCAGTACTTC.